This entry lists 24 T cell receptor beta chains sequenced from one sample in a study of blood T cells in healthy people across ages. Primers used in a second PCR of roughly 7 to 12 cycles were a sample-barcoded 5' primer and a J-beta primer mix. TCRdb re-derived calls from the 5' RACE reads in MiXCR, one entry per CDR3 protein. The data show about 930,000 distinct CDR3 sequences, 25% to 35% seen once. These data also formed part of another study, on T cells of mothers and their children.

Sequencing input: blood. The origin of the receptors is a woman aged 40 to 49 in good health.

The chain recombines TRBV4-3 with TRBJ2-3, with D perhaps matching TRBD1 or TRBD2 (5 bases each). The CDR3 covers 18 residues. The germline V gene encodes CDR1 LGHNA and CDR2 YSLEER. V was clipped by 0 bases and J by 3 bases, with 19 bases between them. The CDR3 DNA reads TGCGCCAGCAGCCAAGATGATGGGAGCGCAGGGTTGACAGATACGCAGTATTTT. Its protein is CASSQDDGSAGLTDTQYF.

The chain recombines TRBV7-6 with TRBJ1-1; 7 bases align to TRBD1. The ends lost 1 base at V and 4 bases at J; junction bases unmatched: 9. The CDR3 is 16 amino acids. Germline CDR1 is SGHVS and CDR2 is FNYEAQ. In DNA, the CDR3 is TGTGCCAGCAGCTTAGTACAGGGGCTGGGAGGCACTGAAGCTTTCTTT. It specifies CASSLVQGLGGTEAFF. Full variable domain (missing parts from reference TRBV7-6 and TRBJ1-1): GAGVSQSPRYKVTKRGQDVALRCDPISGHVSLYWYRQALGQGPEFLTYFNYEAQQDKSGLPNDRFSAERPEGSISTLTIQRTEQRDSAMYRCASSLVQGLGGTEAFFGQGTRLTVV.

V is TRBV7-2 and J is TRBJ2-1, with D tentatively TRBD1 (6 bases). Germline CDR1 SGHTA, CDR2 FQGNSA. This CDR3 is built from 15 residues. V was shortened by 5 bases and J by 2 bases, with 13 bases between the two germline ends. CDR3 sequence: CASSEQGGTYNEQFF. In DNA, the CDR3 is TGTGCCAGCAGCGAACAGGGTGGTACCTACAATGAGCAGTTCTTC.

This clonotype was observed a handful of times. V is TRBV12-3 or TRBV12-4 and J is TRBJ1-6, with D perhaps matching TRBD1 (5 bases). Trimming pared 5 bases from V and 10 bases from J, leaving 15 bases between. CDR3 length equals 14 residues. The CDR3 DNA follows: TGTGCCAGCAGTACTCGGGGGGTTGGATCACCCCTCCACTTT. Protein sequence: CASSTRGVGSPLHF.

The gene calls are TRBV29-1 and TRBJ1-2; no reliable D call. V dropped 6 bases and J dropped 6 bases, with 20 bases sitting between them. This CDR3 has 14 amino acids. The germline V gene has CDR1 SQVTM and CDR2 ANQGSEA. The CDR3 bases are TGCAGCGTACTGATCGGGCAGTTGGGGAATGGCTACACCTTC. Translating gives CSVLIGQLGNGYTF.

This clonotype was seen a few times. This chain uses TRBV7-6 with TRBJ2-1; 14 bases agree with TRBD2. Unmatched junction bases numbered 7, after V lost 1 base and J lost 8 bases. The CDR3 totals 17 residues. The germline gives CDR1 SGHVS, CDR2 FNYEAQ. As DNA, the CDR3 is TGTGCCAGCAGCTTAGGGCCGACTAGCGGGGGGGAGTATGAGCAGTTCTTC. Encoded protein: CASSLGPTSGGEYEQFF.

This chain uses TRBV2 with TRBJ1-4; D is ambiguous. There are 13 residues in the CDR3. Trimming took off 8 bases at V and 11 bases at J, with 18 bases between the two ends. Germline CDR1 and CDR2: SNHLY and FYNNEI. In DNA form, the CDR3 reads TGTGCCAGCGGGAAGGGTGTTATTGGGAAACTGTTTTTT. The encoded protein is CASGKGVIGKLFF.

DNA of the CDR3: TGTGCCAGCTCACCAAGGGGGGGCGCGGCCTATGGCTACACCTTC. Translating it yields CASSPRGGAAYGYTF. The chain carries TRBV18 and TRBJ1-2; weak D call: TRBD1 (6 bases). Germline V gene data show CDR1 as KGHSH and CDR2 as LQKENI. CDR3 length: 15 amino acids. V was pared by 2 bases and J by 4 bases, with 14 bases between.

On this clonotype itself: One junction end does not reproduce the germline sequence, and a read error may be involved. This chain connects TRBV29-1 to TRBJ1-1, with D uncertain. Germline V gene data show CDR1 as SQVTM and CDR2 as ANQGSEA. The CDR3 has 14 residues. The chain's CDR3 is CSVEGRAMNTVAFF. CDR3 bases: TGCAGCGTTGAAGGGAGGGCCATGAACACTGTAGCTTTCTTT.

The sample holds a few counts of this clonotype. The chain joins TRBV12-3 or TRBV12-4 to TRBJ2-7, with 12 bases that match TRBD2. This CDR3 is 15 amino acids long. V dropped 5 bases and J dropped 7; count of bases not matched to a gene: 9. The CDR3 DNA sequence: TGTGCCAGCAGTCCACCTAGCGGGGGGGCAGGGGAGCAGTACTTC. Protein: CASSPPSGGAGEQYF.

Comment on this clonotype: A much larger clone differs from this one at a single base, so this may be a read error. The rearrangement uses TRBV20-1 and TRBJ2-3, with TRBD2 matching over 7 bases. V gave up 5 bases and J gave up 4 bases; unmatched junction bases: 15. This CDR3 is built from 16 residues. Germline CDR1 reads DFQATT; CDR2 reads SNEGSKA (reference sequence). CDR3 coding DNA: TGCAGTGCTCAAATTGGGGGGAGTACTAGCGCAGATACGCAGTATTTT. This sequence encodes CSAQIGGSTSADTQYF.

Points on this clonotype: Sequence at one end of the junction differs from germline and may be a read error. The J gene is TRBJ1-1, the V gene TRBV10-3, with D unclear. CDR1 is ENHRY, CDR2 SYGVKD, per germline. The CDR3 runs 15 residues. The CDR3 region is CGISESETMNTEAFF. CDR3 nucleotides: TGTGGCATCAGTGAGTCGGAAACCATGAACACTGAAGCTTTCTTT.

J is TRBJ2-1 and V is TRBV11-3, with D unresolved. This CDR3 is 13 amino acids long. Germline CDR1 and CDR2: SGHNT and YENEEA. V was shortened by 5 bases and J by 1 base, with 6 bases between the two germline ends. The CDR3 region has the DNA TGTGCCAGCAGCCGAAAATCCTACAATGAGCAGTTCTTC. Its translation: CASSRKSYNEQFF.

The rearrangement joins TRBV12-3 or TRBV12-4 to TRBJ1-5; unclear D gene. This CDR3 is 14 amino acids long. V lost 6 bases and J lost 1, with 10 bases in between. The CDR3 reads CASSRATSNQPQHF. Written as DNA, the CDR3 is TGTGCCAGCAGCCGAGCCACCAGCAATCAGCCCCAGCATTTT.

This clonotype was recorded a few times. This chain connects TRBV12-3 or TRBV12-4 to TRBJ1-5; tentatively, D is TRBD1 (5 bases). V shed 1 base and J shed 0 bases, with 7 bases lying between them. The CDR3 is 15 amino acids. The CDR3 bases are TGTGCCAGCAGTTTAGGCAGGGATAGCAATCAGCCCCAGCATTTT. Translation gives CASSLGRDSNQPQHF.

The DNA of the CDR3 is TGTGCCAGCAGTTTCTCAGGTTTGGCAGATACGCAGTATTTT. Protein sequence: CASSFSGLADTQYF. V is TRBV28 and J is TRBJ2-3; the D is unclear. V lost 3 bases, J lost 4 bases, and 11 bases lay in between. The CDR3 consists of 14 residues. The V gene's germline CDR1 is MDHEN and CDR2 SYDVKM.

This rearrangement joins TRBV9 to TRBJ2-1; D gene uncertain. Trimming cost V 1 base and J 8 bases, with 16 bases left between them. Germline lookup yields CDR1 SGDLS and CDR2 YYNGEE. The CDR3 runs to 15 residues. CDR3 sequence (DNA): TGTGCCAGCAGCGTACGTCCTGAGGTTGGGCATGAGCAGTTCTTC. This encodes CASSVRPEVGHEQFF.

V usage is TRBV7-2 and J usage is TRBJ1-5; no reliable D call. CDR1 SGHTA and CDR2 FQGNSA come from the germline V gene. V lost 5 bases and J 1 base, leaving 18 bases between the germline ends. The length of the CDR3 is 17 residues. Written as DNA, the CDR3 is TGTGCCAGCAGCGCCCACCTGGGCATCGGAAGCAATCAGCCCCAGCATTTT. The encoded protein is CASSAHLGIGSNQPQHF.

V and J are TRBV29-1 and TRBJ1-2, with D possibly being TRBD1 (6 bases). The CDR3 has 12 amino acids. V lost 3 bases to trimming and J lost 8 bases, with 13 bases between them. CDR1 is SQVTM and CDR2 is ANQGSEA in the germline V gene. In DNA form, the CDR3 reads TGCAGCGTTGAGCGTGCCGGGGGCGGCTACACCTTC. It codes for CSVERAGGGYTF.

This clonotype appeared once. A clone one base away is much larger, so this may be a read error. The rearrangement uses TRBV27 and TRBJ2-1, with a tentative D call TRBD2 (6 bases). Germline V gene data show CDR1 as MNHEY and CDR2 as SMNVEV (reference sequence). Trimming removed 6 bases at V and 10 bases at J, with 16 bases between. The CDR3 runs 13 residues. In nucleotides, the CDR3 is TGTGCCAGCAGCCCATGGGGGGTTGACGAGCAGTTCTTC. It translates to CASSPWGVDEQFF.

The chain has TRBV10-3 and TRBJ2-1; D remains unclear. CDR3 length equals 14 residues. Trimming left V 10 bases short and J 5 bases short, with 18 bases between. Germline CDR1 ENHRY, CDR2 SYGVKD. This chain's CDR3 is CATKGQSTNNEQFF. The CDR3 DNA follows: TGTGCCACTAAAGGGCAGAGTACCAACAATGAGCAGTTCTTC.

Ten or more counts support this clonotype. This chain connects TRBV28 to TRBJ2-7; a possible D gene is TRBD1 (5 bases). Trimming shortened V by 6 bases and J by 3 bases, and 12 bases separated the two germline ends. Germline-derived CDR1 and CDR2 are MDHEN and SYDVKM. The CDR3 totals 13 residues. CDR3 amino acids: CASSKQGVYEQYF. The CDR3 DNA sequence: TGTGCCAGCAGCAAACAAGGGGTCTACGAGCAGTACTTC.

V and J are TRBV7-9 and TRBJ2-7; no firm D call. This CDR3 spans 15 amino acids. CDR1 and CDR2 (germline): SEHNR, FQNEAQ (reference sequence). V was clipped by 1 base and J by 4 bases, with 14 bases between them. CDR3 sequence (DNA): TGTGCCAGCAGCTTAGTTCCGACTTTTTCATACGAGCAGTACTTC. Translation gives CASSLVPTFSYEQYF.

This clonotype was detected many times. This rearrangement joins TRBV27 to TRBJ2-4; 7 nucleotides agree with TRBD1. CDR3 length equals 15 residues. In germline, CDR1 is MNHEY, CDR2 SMNVEV (reference sequence). Trimming removed 8 bases from V and 3 bases from J; junction bases left unmatched: 10. This chain's CDR3 is CASGARTGDKNIQYF. The CDR3, as DNA: TGTGCCAGCGGAGCTCGGACAGGTGACAAAAACATTCAGTACTTC.